A selection of T cell receptor beta chains follows, all from one sample in a study of human T cells and chemical hapten exposure. TCRdb reprocessed the RACE reads with MiXCR, giving one entry per CDR3 protein. The sample has some 120,000 distinct CDR3 sequences; approximately 9.5% are singletons. The sample was whole blood. Receptor source: a male donor in good health. Some clones in this sample may be carry-over from other donors' samples. Each CDR3 is given with its conserved first and last residue. D genes are given only for firm matches. The size field is filled for only some rows; it gives once, few, many or a size class.

clone_size	v_call	j_call	d_call	cdr3_length	cdr3_nt	cdr3_aa
few	TRBV5-1	TRBJ2-1	TRBD2	16	TGCGCCAGCAGCTCGGGGGGGGCTTATTCCTACAATGAGCAGTTCTTC	CASSSGGAYSYNEQFF
few	TRBV5-1	TRBJ2-3	NA	12	TGCGCCAGCAGCCTGCCCACAGATACGCAGTATTTT	CASSLPTDTQYF
NA	TRBV7-6	TRBJ2-1	TRBD2	16	TGTGCCAGCAGCTTAGCTGGCGGGAGGGCCGTCAATGAGCAGTTCTTC	CASSLAGGRAVNEQFF
many	TRBV5-1	TRBJ1-2	NA	16	TGCGCCAGCAGCTTGGGCCCTGAGGCCATTAACTATGGCTACACCTTC	CASSLGPEAINYGYTF
NA	TRBV27	TRBJ2-6	NA	15	TGTGCCAGCAGAACAGGGAGCTCTGGGGCCAACGTCCTGACTTTC	CASRTGSSGANVLTF
few	TRBV12-3/TRBV12-4	TRBJ1-1	NA	14	TGTGCCAGCAGTTTGCGTAGGGAGCACACTGAAGCTTTCTTT	CASSLRREHTEAFF
few	TRBV6-5	TRBJ2-3	TRBD2	13	TGTGCCAGCAGTCCCGGGAGGGGAGATACGCAGTATTTT	CASSPGRGDTQYF
few	TRBV10-3	TRBJ2-7	NA	14	TGTGCCATCAGTGGATCCGGGAATGCCTACGAGCAGTACTTC	CAISGSGNAYEQYF
many	TRBV11-1	TRBJ2-1	TRBD2	16	TGTGCCAGCAGCTCACTTACTAGCGGAGCCTACAATGAGCAGTTCTTC	CASSSLTSGAYNEQFF
many	TRBV6-2/TRBV6-3	TRBJ1-5	NA	14	TGTGCCAGCAGTTACGTGGACAGCGGGCAGCCCCAGCATTTT	CASSYVDSGQPQHF
few	TRBV20-1	TRBJ1-1	NA	12	TGCAGTGTCCCGAAGGTTGACACTGAAGCTTTCTTT	CSVPKVDTEAFF
NA	TRBV12-3/TRBV12-4	TRBJ1-5	NA	16	TGTGCCTGCGGGTGGTCAGGTGTCTATAGCAATCAGCCCCAGCATTTT	CACGWSGVYSNQPQHF
NA	TRBV6-5	TRBJ2-2	NA	16	TGTGCCAGCAGACCAGATTGGGGCGAAGGTACCGGGGAGCTGTTTTTT	CASRPDWGEGTGELFF
many	TRBV7-2	TRBJ2-7	NA	15	TGTGCCAGCAGCGAAGGGCAGGGTAAGACCTACGAGCAGTACTTC	CASSEGQGKTYEQYF
many	TRBV6-1	TRBJ2-7	NA	15	TGTGCCAGCAGTGAAAACCCGGGGGGCTGGTACGAGCAGTACTTC	CASSENPGGWYEQYF
few	TRBV7-9	TRBJ2-7	NA	14	TGTGCCAGCAGCTTACCAGGGACCGTCCACGAGCAGTACTTC	CASSLPGTVHEQYF
NA	TRBV14	TRBJ2-7	NA	15	TGTGCCAGCAGCCAAGAAAGGGACCGTGGCTACGAGCAGTACTTC	CASSQERDRGYEQYF
few	TRBV13	TRBJ2-3	NA	19	TGTGCCAGCAGTGTTAGCCCCACAGGTGAAGCTAAAAGCACAGATACGCAGTATTTT	CASSVSPTGEAKSTDTQYF
few	TRBV9	TRBJ2-7	TRBD1	13	TGTGCCCTAGGACAGGGGGCGATAGACGAGCAGTACTTC	CALGQGAIDEQYF
NA	TRBV5-4	TRBJ2-5	TRBD2	14	TGTGCCAGCAGCCAAGGACTAGCGATGAAGACCCAGTACTTC	CASSQGLAMKTQYF
NA	TRBV20-1	TRBJ2-5	TRBD2	15	TGCAGTGCTAGAGATGAGCGGGGCAGCTTAGAGACCCAGTACTTC	CSARDERGSLETQYF
many	TRBV10-3	TRBJ2-3	TRBD2	14	TGTGCCATCAGGGGCGGACTAGCAGTAGATACGCAGTATTTT	CAIRGGLAVDTQYF
many	TRBV5-1	TRBJ1-4	NA	15	TGCGCCAGCAGCTTGAACATTCCAACTAATGAAAAACTGTTTTTT	CASSLNIPTNEKLFF
many	TRBV9	TRBJ1-1	TRBD1	13	TGTGCCAGCAGCGTCAAAGGGGGCGGTGAAGCTTTCTTT	CASSVKGGGEAFF
few	TRBV6-5	TRBJ2-7	NA	16	TGTGCCAGCAGTTACTCTTCCGGGACGGCCACCTACGAGCAGTACTTC	CASSYSSGTATYEQYF
few	TRBV28	TRBJ2-7	NA	12	TGTGCCAGCAGTTTAGTTAACTACGAGCAGTACTTC	CASSLVNYEQYF
few	TRBV29-1	TRBJ1-1	NA	15	TGCAGCGTTGAAGATTACAGTGAAATGAACACTGAAGCTTTCTTT	CSVEDYSEMNTEAFF
NA	TRBV2	TRBJ1-1	NA	13	TGTGCCAGCAGCCTCATAGTAACAGGTTTAGCTTTCTTT	CASSLIVTGLAFF
few	TRBV20-1	TRBJ1-2	NA	12	TGCAGTGCCCCGAGTCGGAGATATGGCTACACCTTC	CSAPSRRYGYTF
NA	TRBV5-6	TRBJ2-1	TRBD2	17	TGTGCCAGCAGCTTGTGGACTAGCGGGAGCTCCTACAATGAGCAGTTCTTC	CASSLWTSGSSYNEQFF
many	TRBV2	TRBJ2-2	NA	14	TGTGCCAGCCGACCAACTACCGTCACCGGGGAGCTGTTTTTT	CASRPTTVTGELFF
many	TRBV2	TRBJ2-6	TRBD1	16	TGTGCCAGCAGCCCGGGACAGGGACCTGGGGCCAACGTCCTGACTTTC	CASSPGQGPGANVLTF
many	TRBV10-3	TRBJ1-4	NA	15	TGTGCCATCAGTGAGGGGGAAGCGATCGGGGAAAAACTGTTTTTT	CAISEGEAIGEKLFF
NA	TRBV20-1	TRBJ2-1	TRBD2	15	TGCAGTGCTAGACTCGCGAGCGGGGGATCCAATGAGCAGTTCTTC	CSARLASGGSNEQFF
few	TRBV29-1	TRBJ1-2	TRBD1	13	TGCAGCGACAGCAGGGGGCGCGACTATGGCTACACCTTC	CSDSRGRDYGYTF
few	TRBV6-1	TRBJ2-3	NA	13	TGTGCCAGCAGTCCGGGGCCCTCAGATACGCAGTATTTT	CASSPGPSDTQYF
few	TRBV7-9	TRBJ1-2	TRBD1	16	TGTGCCAGCAGCTCTTCTGGACAGGGGGGGATTTATGGCTACACCTTC	CASSSSGQGGIYGYTF
NA	TRBV6-2/TRBV6-3	TRBJ2-1	NA	14	TGTGCCAGCAGTTACTCATGGGAGAACAATGAGCAGTTCTTC	CASSYSWENNEQFF
NA	TRBV6-5	TRBJ2-3	NA	16	TGTGCCAGCAGTGATATAAAGCGGCAGGGGACAGATACGCAGTATTTT	CASSDIKRQGTDTQYF
NA	TRBV10-3	TRBJ1-6	NA	14	TGTGCCATCAGTGACGACTTCAAAAATTCACCCCTCCACTTT	CAISDDFKNSPLHF
many	TRBV4-1	TRBJ2-3	NA	12	TGCGCCAGCAGCCCAGAAGCAGATACGCAGTATTTT	CASSPEADTQYF
NA	TRBV4-2	TRBJ2-7	TRBD2	20	TGTGCCAGCAGCCAAGAAAGAACTCTAGCGGGGGGGCGAACCTCCTACGAGCAGTACTTC	CASSQERTLAGGRTSYEQYF
many	TRBV6-1	TRBJ2-1	TRBD1	15	TGTGCCAGCAGGGGTTTGACAGGGGCGCAGGATGAGCAGTTCTTC	CASRGLTGAQDEQFF
few	TRBV27	TRBJ2-5	NA	13	TGTGCCAGCAGTTCTAGACAGACGGAGACCCAGTACTTC	CASSSRQTETQYF
many	TRBV20-1	TRBJ2-3	NA	17	TGCAGTGCCGAGTATACTAGGGGGACGGGGTACACAGATACGCAGTATTTT	CSAEYTRGTGYTDTQYF
NA	TRBV19	TRBJ2-5	NA	15	TGTGCCAGTAGTCCAACCGGGACAAACCAAGAGACCCAGTACTTC	CASSPTGTNQETQYF
NA	TRBV27	TRBJ1-1	NA	15	TGTGCCAGCCAACGCGGAATACGGTCGAACACTGAAGCTTTCTTT	CASQRGIRSNTEAFF
many	TRBV3-1	TRBJ2-7	NA	17	TGTGCCAGCAGCCAAGAGGTAAGGGGTCGGACCTCCTACGAGCAGTACTTC	CASSQEVRGRTSYEQYF
few	TRBV7-2	TRBJ1-2	NA	14	TGTGCCAGCAGCTCGGACGCACAGGACTATGGCTACACCTTC	CASSSDAQDYGYTF
NA	TRBV5-4	TRBJ2-6	TRBD1	15	TGTGCCAGCATCGACAGGGGAAAGGGGGCCAACGTCCTGACTTTC	CASIDRGKGANVLTF
few	TRBV7-8	TRBJ2-2	NA	14	TGTGCCAGCAGCCCCCGACAGAACACCGGGGAGCTGTTTTTT	CASSPRQNTGELFF
few	TRBV7-6	TRBJ1-1	NA	12	TGTGCCAGCAGCTTAGGAGAGATGGAAACTTTCTTT	CASSLGEMETFF
many	TRBV4-1	TRBJ1-6	NA	14	TGCGCCAGCAGCCAACAGGAAACTAATTCACCCCTCCACTTT	CASSQQETNSPLHF